Listed here are 19 T cell receptor beta chains from one sample, sequenced in a study of early stage breast cancer tumors. This table comes from immunoSEQ multiplex PCR, and its TCRdb copy is limited to in-frame clones, with some not included. The repertoire holds tens of thousands of clones, with roughly 84% as singletons. Input material: blood. The receptors come from a person between 60 and 69 years old with breast cancer.

This clone was counted between two and nine times. The chain combines TRBV4-1 with TRBJ1-4; 12 bases line up with TRBD1. Germline trimming cut 4 bases from V and 0 bases from J; bases unmatched to any gene: 6. Germline assignment: CDR1 MGHRA and CDR2 YSYEKL. The length of the CDR3 is 18 residues. CDR3 sequence: CASSPGGQGAATNEKLFF. In DNA, the CDR3 is TGCGCCAGCAGCCCCGGGGGACAGGGGGCTGCAACTAATGAAAAACTGTTTTTT.

This clone was picked up a small number of times. CDR3 in amino acids: CAAGTGDSPLHF. The DNA for the CDR3 is TGTGCCGCGGGGACAGGGGACTCACCCCTCCACTTT. This chain uses TRBV30 with TRBJ1-6, with 10 bases that match TRBD1. The CDR3 is made up of 12 amino acids. V shed 8 bases, J shed 10 bases, and the junction held 5 bases outside the gene matches. Germline lookup yields CDR1 GTSNPN and CDR2 SVGIG (reference sequence).

This sequence joins TRBV19 and TRBJ1-1; tentative D call: TRBD1 (6 bases). Trimming stripped 5 bases from V and 5 bases from J, with 24 bases between. CDR3 length: 17 amino acids. Germline V lookup: CDR1 LNHDA, CDR2 SQIVND (reference sequence). CDR3 in amino acids: CASSLRLSRTDRTEAFF. The CDR3 bases are TGTGCCAGTAGTCTCCGGTTGTCGAGGACAGACAGGACTGAAGCTTTCTTT.

The chain recombines TRBV9 with TRBJ2-7; D ambiguous. CDR1 and CDR2 from the germline V gene are SGDLS and YYNGEE. There are 14 residues in the CDR3. The germline V and J ends were trimmed by 5 bases and 4 bases, with 16 bases remaining between them. The CDR3 sequence: CASSASPASYEQYF. Written as DNA, the CDR3 is TGTGCCAGCAGTGCCTCTCCAGCGAGTTACGAGCAGTACTTC.

V gene TRBV18 combines with J gene TRBJ2-1; 7 nucleotides agree with TRBD2. Germline lookup yields CDR1 KGHSH and CDR2 LQKENI. The CDR3 covers 14 residues. J lost 7 bases, V lost 3 bases, and 6 bases had no gene match. The CDR3 region is CASSPGTTENEQFF. The DNA for the CDR3 is TGTGCCAGCTCACCGGGGACTACCGAAAATGAGCAGTTCTTC.

This sequence joins TRBV7-2 and TRBJ2-7; perhaps TRBD2 as D (5 bases). Germline V gives CDR1 SGHTA, CDR2 FQGNSA. Trimming left V 2 bases short and J 4 bases short, with 15 bases between. CDR3 length: 15 residues. The CDR3 coding sequence is TGTGCCAGCAGCTTAACGGCGGACTCTCTATACGAGCAGTACTTC. Amino acid sequence: CASSLTADSLYEQYF.

The chain employs TRBV6-5 and TRBJ2-7; D not certain. This CDR3 comprises 15 residues. Germline CDR1 and CDR2: MNHEY and SVGAGI. V was cut by 6 bases and J by 0 bases, with 15 bases left in between. CDR3 nucleotides: TGTGCCAGCAGCCCCAAGGCAGTCCACTCCTACGAGCAGTACTTC. This translates into CASSPKAVHSYEQYF.

For the CDR3, the DNA is TGTGCCAGTAAGGGATTTGGAACCGGGGAGCTGTTTTTT. Translated, it gives CASKGFGTGELFF. The V and J genes are TRBV19 and TRBJ2-2; D unresolved. CDR1 is LNHDA and CDR2 is SQIVND in the germline V gene (reference sequence). V lost 7 bases, J lost 5 bases, and 11 bases lay in between. CDR3 length equals 13 residues.

The chain has TRBV5-1 and TRBJ2-3, with 7 positions matching TRBD2. V gave up 0 bases and J gave up 4 bases; unmatched junction bases: 8. This CDR3 region has 16 residues. Germline-derived CDR1 and CDR2 are SGHRS and YFSETQ. This CDR3 reads CASSLESGGGPDTQYF. DNA of the CDR3: TGCGCCAGCAGCTTGGAGAGTGGGGGGGGTCCAGATACGCAGTATTTT.

This chain joins TRBV19 and TRBJ2-3, with TRBD1 matching 10 bases. J gave up 3 bases and V 5 bases, and 5 bases lay outside the gene matches. The germline gives CDR1 LNHDA, CDR2 SQIVND (reference sequence). The CDR3 extends over 15 amino acids. The CDR3 DNA reads TGTGCCAGTAGTCTGGGACAGGGGAAGACAGATACGCAGTATTTT. It yields the protein CASSLGQGKTDTQYF.

V and J are TRBV7-8 and TRBJ2-1; no reliable D call. CDR3 length equals 14 residues. Per germline, CDR1 SGHVS and CDR2 FQNEAQ. With 1 base removed from V and 8 bases from J, the gap between germline ends came to 12 bases. The CDR3 bases are TGTGCCAGCAGCTTAGGAGCAGGCTCTGATGAGCAGTTCTTC. This gives the protein CASSLGAGSDEQFF.

The chain links TRBV10-3 to TRBJ1-5; perhaps TRBD1 as D (6 bases). Per the germline V gene, CDR1 is ENHRY and CDR2 is SYGVKD. The CDR3 sequence is 14 residues long. With 10 bases removed from V and 3 bases from J, the gap between germline ends came to 16 bases. The CDR3 nucleotides read TGTGCCACCTCTTCGGACAGTAACAATCAGCCCCAGCATTTT. It specifies CATSSDSNNQPQHF.

DNA for the CDR3: TGTGCCAGCAGTCTCACAGGGGAAAATTCACCCCTCCACTTT. It specifies CASSLTGENSPLHF. The chain links TRBV27 to TRBJ1-6, with 7 bases matching TRBD1. Per the germline V gene, CDR1 is MNHEY and CDR2 is SMNVEV (reference sequence). This CDR3 is 14 amino acids long. V trimming: 5 bases; J trimming: 7 bases; junction bases outside the gene matches: 5.

This rearrangement joins TRBV15 to TRBJ1-1; D is perhaps TRBD1 (5 bases). The germline V gene has CDR1 LNHNV and CDR2 YYDKDF (reference sequence). Trimming removed 3 bases at V and 5 bases at J, with 10 bases between. This CDR3 has 13 residues. In DNA, the CDR3 is TGTGCCACCAGCAGGGGGCCATGGACTGAAGCTTTCTTT. Amino acids: CATSRGPWTEAFF.

The chain combines TRBV18 with TRBJ2-5, with D unresolved. The CDR3 extends over 12 amino acids. The V and J ends lost 1 base and 4 bases respectively, with 4 bases between them. CDR1 is KGHSH, CDR2 LQKENI, per germline. This chain's CDR3 is CASSPLLETQYF. The CDR3 DNA is TGTGCCAGCTCACCACTCTTAGAGACCCAGTACTTC. Looking up the rest from reference TRBV18 and TRBJ2-5 gives the full variable domain: NAGVMQNPRHLVRRRGQEARLRCSPMKGHSHVYWYRQLPEEGLKFMVYLQKENIIDESGMPKERFSAEFPKEGPSILRIQQVVRGDSAAYFCASSPLLETQYFGPGTRLLVL.

The V call is TRBV28, the J call TRBJ1-3; D unresolved. V was clipped by 7 bases and J by 0 bases, with 10 bases between them. Germline-derived CDR1 and CDR2 are MDHEN and SYDVKM. The length of the CDR3 is 14 residues. The CDR3 loop reads CASIGGNSGNTIYF. CDR3 bases: TGTGCCAGCATCGGTGGCAACTCTGGAAACACCATATATTTT.

A remark on this clone: Relative to the germline gene, one junction end is altered; a read error may explain this. The J gene is TRBJ2-7, the V gene TRBV7-7; D not resolved. This CDR3 has 14 residues. CDR1 is SSHAT, CDR2 FNYEAQ, per germline (reference sequence). The CDR3 is CASSSNPPPSEQYF. CDR3 nucleotides: TGTGCTAGCAGCTCGAACCCCCCACCTTCGGAGCAGTACTTC.

The rearrangement links TRBV5-4 to TRBJ2-1, with D possibly being TRBD2 (5 bases). The ends were cut back, 4 bases at V and 3 bases at J, with 11 bases in the middle. The CDR3 contains 14 residues. From germline, CDR1 is SGHNT and CDR2 YYREEE (reference sequence). CDR3 region: CASSDKRSYNEQFF. CDR3 nucleotide sequence: TGTGCCAGCAGCGATAAGCGGAGCTACAATGAGCAGTTCTTC.

CDR3 bases: TGTGCAAGTCGCTTAGGGCTAGCGGGTGGTGAGTACGAGCAGTACTTC. As protein: CASRLGLAGGEYEQYF. This sequence joins TRBV12-2 and TRBJ2-7; no check of the table's D call, TRBD2, against the DNA was made. TRBV12-2 is noted as a pseudogene. The CDR3 totals 16 residues.